A single sample gave rise to the 2 T cell receptor beta chains below, sequenced in a study of beta chain features in type 1 diabetes. TCRB transcripts that were expressed got sequenced, as all of the isolated RNA had been reverse transcribed. Produced via immunoSEQ multiplex PCR; TCRdb's table is partial and in-frame only. The data show hundreds of thousands of clones, with roughly 16% seen just once and under 0.095% held by the top ten. Sequences were obtained from naive CD4+ T cells from blood. Source of these receptors: a man aged 18-30 years in good health.

The gene calls are TRBV10-3 and TRBJ2-2; 8 bases agree with TRBD2. Germline V lookup: CDR1 ENHRY, CDR2 SYGVKD. V gave up 0 bases and J gave up 1 base; unmatched junction bases: 7. The length of the CDR3 is 18 residues. Here the CDR3 DNA reads TGTGCCATCAGTGAGTCAAGAGCGGGGGTTAAGAACACCGGGGAGCTGTTTTTT. Amino acids: CAISESRAGVKNTGELFF.

V is TRBV30 and J is TRBJ1-4; TRBD1 might be the D (6 bases). Germline CDR1 reads GTSNPN; CDR2 reads SVGIG (reference sequence). V was cut by 2 bases and J by 4 bases, with 14 bases left in between. This CDR3 is built from 15 residues. Here the CDR3 reads CAWSQGYRGNEKLFF. The CDR3 DNA reads as TGTGCCTGGAGTCAGGGGTATCGGGGTAATGAAAAACTGTTTTTT.